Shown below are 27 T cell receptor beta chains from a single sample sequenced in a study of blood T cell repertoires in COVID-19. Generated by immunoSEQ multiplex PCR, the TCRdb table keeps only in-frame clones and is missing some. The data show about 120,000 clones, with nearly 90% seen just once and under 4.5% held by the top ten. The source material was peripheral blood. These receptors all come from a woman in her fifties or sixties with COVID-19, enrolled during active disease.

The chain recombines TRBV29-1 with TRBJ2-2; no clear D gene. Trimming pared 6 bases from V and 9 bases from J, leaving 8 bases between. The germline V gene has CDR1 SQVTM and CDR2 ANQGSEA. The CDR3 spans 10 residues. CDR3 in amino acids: CSVRDRELFF. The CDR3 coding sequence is TGCAGCGTGAGAGACAGGGAGCTGTTTTTT.

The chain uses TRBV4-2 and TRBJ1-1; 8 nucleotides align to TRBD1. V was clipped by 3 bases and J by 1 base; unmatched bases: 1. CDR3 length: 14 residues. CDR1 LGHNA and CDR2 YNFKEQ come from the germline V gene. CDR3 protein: CASSQDRENTEAFF. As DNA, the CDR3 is TGTGCCAGCAGCCAGGACAGGGAGAACACTGAAGCTTTCTTT.

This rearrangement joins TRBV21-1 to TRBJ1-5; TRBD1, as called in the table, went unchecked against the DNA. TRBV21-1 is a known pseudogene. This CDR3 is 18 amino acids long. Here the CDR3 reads CASATLGQATYRSQPQHF. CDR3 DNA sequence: TGTGCCAGCGCCACTCTAGGACAGGCTACCTACAGGAGCCAGCCCCAGCATTTT.

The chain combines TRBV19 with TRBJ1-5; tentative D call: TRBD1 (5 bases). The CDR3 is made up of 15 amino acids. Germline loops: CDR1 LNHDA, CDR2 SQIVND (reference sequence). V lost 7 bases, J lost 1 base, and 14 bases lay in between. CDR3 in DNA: TGTGCCAGTATAGGGGCGAGGATCAGCAATCAGCCCCAGCATTTT. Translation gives CASIGARISNQPQHF.

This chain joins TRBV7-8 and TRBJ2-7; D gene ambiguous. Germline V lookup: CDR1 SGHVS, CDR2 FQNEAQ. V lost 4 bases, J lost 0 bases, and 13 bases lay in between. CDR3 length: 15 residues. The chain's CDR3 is CASSSVLGVSYEQYF. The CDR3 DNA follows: TGTGCCAGCAGCTCCGTTCTCGGTGTCTCCTACGAGCAGTACTTC. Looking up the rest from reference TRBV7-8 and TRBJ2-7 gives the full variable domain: GAGVSQSPRYKVAKRGQDVALRCDPISGHVSLFWYQQALGQGPEFLTYFQNEAQLDKSGLPSDRFFAERPEGSVSTLKIQRTQQEDSAVYLCASSSVLGVSYEQYFGPGTRLTVT.

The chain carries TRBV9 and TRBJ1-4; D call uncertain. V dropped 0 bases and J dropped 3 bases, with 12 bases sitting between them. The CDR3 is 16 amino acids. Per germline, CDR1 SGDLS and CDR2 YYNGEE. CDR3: CASSVGGLDPNEKLFF. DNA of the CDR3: TGTGCCAGCAGCGTAGGCGGGCTTGATCCTAATGAAAAACTGTTTTTT.

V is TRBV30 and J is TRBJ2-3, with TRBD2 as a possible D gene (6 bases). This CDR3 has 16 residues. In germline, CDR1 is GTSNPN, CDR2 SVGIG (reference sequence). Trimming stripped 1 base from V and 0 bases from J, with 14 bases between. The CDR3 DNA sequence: TGTGCCTGGAGTGGTTTCGGGGGAGTGAGCACAGATACGCAGTATTTT. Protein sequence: CAWSGFGGVSTDTQYF.

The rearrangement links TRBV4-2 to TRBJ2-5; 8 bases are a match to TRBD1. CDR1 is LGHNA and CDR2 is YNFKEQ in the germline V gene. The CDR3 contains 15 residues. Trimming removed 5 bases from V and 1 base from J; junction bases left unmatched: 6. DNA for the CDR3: TGTGCCAGCAGCGTCCTGGGACAGGTCCAAGAGACCCAGTACTTC. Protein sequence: CASSVLGQVQETQYF.

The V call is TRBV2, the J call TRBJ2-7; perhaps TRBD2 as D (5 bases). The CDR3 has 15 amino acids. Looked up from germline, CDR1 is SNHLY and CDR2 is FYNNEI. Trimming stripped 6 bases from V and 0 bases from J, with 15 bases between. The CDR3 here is CASSQSPGNSYEQYF. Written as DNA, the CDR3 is TGTGCCAGCAGCCAAAGTCCCGGGAACTCCTACGAGCAGTACTTC.

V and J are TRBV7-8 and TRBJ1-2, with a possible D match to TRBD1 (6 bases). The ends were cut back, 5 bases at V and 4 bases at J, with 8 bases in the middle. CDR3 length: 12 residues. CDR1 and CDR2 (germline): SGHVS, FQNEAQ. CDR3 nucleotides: TGTGCCAGCAGCCCACAGGGCTATGGCTACACCTTC. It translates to CASSPQGYGYTF.

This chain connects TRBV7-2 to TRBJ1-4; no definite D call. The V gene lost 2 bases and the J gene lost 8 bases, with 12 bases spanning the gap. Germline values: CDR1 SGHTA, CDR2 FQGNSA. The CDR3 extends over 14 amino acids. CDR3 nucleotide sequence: TGTGCCAGCAGCTTAACGGGATTGCGGGAAAAACTGTTTTTT. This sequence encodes CASSLTGLREKLFF.

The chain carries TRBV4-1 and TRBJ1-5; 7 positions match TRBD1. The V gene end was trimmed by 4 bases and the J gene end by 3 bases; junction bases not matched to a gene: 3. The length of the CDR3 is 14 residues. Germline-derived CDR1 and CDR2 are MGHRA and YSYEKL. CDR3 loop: CASSRDSYNQPQHF. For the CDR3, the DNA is TGCGCCAGCAGCCGGGACAGCTACAATCAGCCCCAGCATTTT.

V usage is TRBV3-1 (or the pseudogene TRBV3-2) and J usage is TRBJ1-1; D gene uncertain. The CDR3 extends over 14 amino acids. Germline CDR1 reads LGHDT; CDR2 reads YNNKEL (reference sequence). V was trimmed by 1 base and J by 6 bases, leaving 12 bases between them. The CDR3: CASSQGRVLAEAFF. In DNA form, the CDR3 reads TGTGCCAGCAGCCAAGGGAGGGTCCTAGCTGAAGCTTTCTTT.

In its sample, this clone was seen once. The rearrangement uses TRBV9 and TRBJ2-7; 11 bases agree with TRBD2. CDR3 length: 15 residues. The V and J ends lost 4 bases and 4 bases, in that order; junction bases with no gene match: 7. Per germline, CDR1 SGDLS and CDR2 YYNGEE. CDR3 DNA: TGTGCCAGCAGCCCGGGGACTAGCGGAATATACGAGCAGTACTTC. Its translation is CASSPGTSGIYEQYF. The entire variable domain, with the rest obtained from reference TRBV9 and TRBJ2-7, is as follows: DSGVTQTPKHLITATGQRVTLRCSPRSGDLSVYWYQQSLDQGLQFLIQYYNGEERAKGNILERFSAQQFPDLHSELNLSSLELGDSALYFCASSPGTSGIYEQYFGPGTRLTVT.

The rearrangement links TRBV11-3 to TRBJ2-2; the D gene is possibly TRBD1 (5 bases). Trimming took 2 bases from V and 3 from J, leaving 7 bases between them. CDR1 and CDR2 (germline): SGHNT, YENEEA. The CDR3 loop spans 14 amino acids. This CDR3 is CASSLLRDTGELFF. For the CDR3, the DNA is TGTGCCAGCAGCTTACTCAGGGACACCGGGGAGCTGTTTTTT.

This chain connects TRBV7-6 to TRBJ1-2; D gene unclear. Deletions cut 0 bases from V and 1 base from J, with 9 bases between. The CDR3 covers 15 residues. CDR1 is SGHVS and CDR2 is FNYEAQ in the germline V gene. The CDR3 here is CASSLAGRVNYGYTF. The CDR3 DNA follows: TGTGCCAGCAGCTTAGCGGGGAGAGTTAACTATGGCTACACCTTC. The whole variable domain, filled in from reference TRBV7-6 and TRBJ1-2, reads GAGVSQSPRYKVTKRGQDVALRCDPISGHVSLYWYRQALGQGPEFLTYFNYEAQQDKSGLPNDRFSAERPEGSISTLTIQRTEQRDSAMYRCASSLAGRVNYGYTFGSGTRLTVV.

This chain's CDR3 is CASKKRGQGVTGELFF. The CDR3 nucleotides read TGTGCCAGCAAAAAACGGGGACAGGGGGTCACCGGGGAGCTGTTTTTT. This sequence joins TRBV2 and TRBJ2-2; 11 positions match TRBD1. With 7 bases clipped from V and 4 bases from J, the junction kept 8 bases outside the gene matches. The CDR3 runs 16 residues. Per the germline V gene, CDR1 is SNHLY and CDR2 is FYNNEI.

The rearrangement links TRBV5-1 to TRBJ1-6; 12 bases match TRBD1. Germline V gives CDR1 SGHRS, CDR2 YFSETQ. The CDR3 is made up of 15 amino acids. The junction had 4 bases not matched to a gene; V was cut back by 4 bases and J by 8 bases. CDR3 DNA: TGCGCCAGCAGCCCGGGACAGGGGGCTTATTCACCCCTCCACTTT. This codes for CASSPGQGAYSPLHF.

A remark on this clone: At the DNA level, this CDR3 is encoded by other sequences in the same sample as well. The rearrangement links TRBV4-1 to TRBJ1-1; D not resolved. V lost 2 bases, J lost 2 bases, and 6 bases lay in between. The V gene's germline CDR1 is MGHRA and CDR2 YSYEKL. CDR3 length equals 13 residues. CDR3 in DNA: TGCGCCAGCAGCCAATGGAGTAACACTGAAGCTTTCTTT. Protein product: CASSQWSNTEAFF.

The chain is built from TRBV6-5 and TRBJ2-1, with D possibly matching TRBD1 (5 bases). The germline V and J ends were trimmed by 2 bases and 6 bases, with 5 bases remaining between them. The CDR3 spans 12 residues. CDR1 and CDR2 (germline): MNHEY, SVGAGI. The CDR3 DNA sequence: TGTGCCAGCAGTTACAGGGGCAATGAGCAGTTCTTC. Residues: CASSYRGNEQFF.

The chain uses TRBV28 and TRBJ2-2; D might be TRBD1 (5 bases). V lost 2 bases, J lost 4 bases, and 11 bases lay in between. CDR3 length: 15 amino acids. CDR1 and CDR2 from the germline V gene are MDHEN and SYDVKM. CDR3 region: CASSLGAVGTGELFF. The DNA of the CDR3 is TGTGCCAGCAGTTTAGGGGCCGTGGGCACCGGGGAGCTGTTTTTT.

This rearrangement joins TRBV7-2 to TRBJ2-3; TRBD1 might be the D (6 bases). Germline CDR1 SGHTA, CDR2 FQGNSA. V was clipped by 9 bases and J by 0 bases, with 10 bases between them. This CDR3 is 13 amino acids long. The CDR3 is CASQDRSTDTQYF. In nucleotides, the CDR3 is TGTGCCAGTCAAGACAGGAGCACAGATACGCAGTATTTT.

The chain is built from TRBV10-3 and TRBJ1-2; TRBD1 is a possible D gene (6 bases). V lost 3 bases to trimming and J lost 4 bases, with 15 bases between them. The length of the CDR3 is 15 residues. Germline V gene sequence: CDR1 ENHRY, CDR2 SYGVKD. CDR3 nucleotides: TGTGCCATCAGTGAAGCGGCGGGGGGCAGCTATGGCTACACCTTC. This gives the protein CAISEAAGGSYGYTF.

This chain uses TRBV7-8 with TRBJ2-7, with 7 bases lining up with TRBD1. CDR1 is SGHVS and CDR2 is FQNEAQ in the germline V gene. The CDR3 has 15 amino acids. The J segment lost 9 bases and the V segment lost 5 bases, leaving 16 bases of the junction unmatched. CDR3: CASSPDNDRARAQYF. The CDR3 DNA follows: TGTGCCAGCAGCCCCGACAACGACAGGGCGCGGGCGCAGTACTTC.

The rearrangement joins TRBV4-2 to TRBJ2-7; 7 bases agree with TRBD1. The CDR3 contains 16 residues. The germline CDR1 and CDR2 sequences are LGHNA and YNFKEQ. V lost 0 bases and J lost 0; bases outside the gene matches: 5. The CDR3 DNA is TGTGCCAGCAGCCAAGAATGGGCAGGGGGCTCCTACGAGCAGTACTTC. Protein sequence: CASSQEWAGGSYEQYF.

The CDR3 nucleotides read TGTGCCAGCAGGGTGACAGGGGGCGCGGGGCATAATTCACCCCTCCACTTT. This encodes CASRVTGGAGHNSPLHF. The V call is TRBV7-2, the J call TRBJ1-6, with 10 positions matching TRBD1. Germline trimming cut 6 bases from V and 5 bases from J; bases unmatched to any gene: 10. The CDR3 has 17 amino acids. Per germline, CDR1 SGHTA and CDR2 FQGNSA.

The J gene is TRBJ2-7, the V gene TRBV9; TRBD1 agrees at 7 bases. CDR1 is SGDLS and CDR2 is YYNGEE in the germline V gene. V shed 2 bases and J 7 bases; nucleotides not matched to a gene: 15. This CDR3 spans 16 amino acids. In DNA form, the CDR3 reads TGTGCCAGCAGCGTTTCCAAAACGACAGGGACCAGGGAGCAGTACTTC. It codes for CASSVSKTTGTREQYF.